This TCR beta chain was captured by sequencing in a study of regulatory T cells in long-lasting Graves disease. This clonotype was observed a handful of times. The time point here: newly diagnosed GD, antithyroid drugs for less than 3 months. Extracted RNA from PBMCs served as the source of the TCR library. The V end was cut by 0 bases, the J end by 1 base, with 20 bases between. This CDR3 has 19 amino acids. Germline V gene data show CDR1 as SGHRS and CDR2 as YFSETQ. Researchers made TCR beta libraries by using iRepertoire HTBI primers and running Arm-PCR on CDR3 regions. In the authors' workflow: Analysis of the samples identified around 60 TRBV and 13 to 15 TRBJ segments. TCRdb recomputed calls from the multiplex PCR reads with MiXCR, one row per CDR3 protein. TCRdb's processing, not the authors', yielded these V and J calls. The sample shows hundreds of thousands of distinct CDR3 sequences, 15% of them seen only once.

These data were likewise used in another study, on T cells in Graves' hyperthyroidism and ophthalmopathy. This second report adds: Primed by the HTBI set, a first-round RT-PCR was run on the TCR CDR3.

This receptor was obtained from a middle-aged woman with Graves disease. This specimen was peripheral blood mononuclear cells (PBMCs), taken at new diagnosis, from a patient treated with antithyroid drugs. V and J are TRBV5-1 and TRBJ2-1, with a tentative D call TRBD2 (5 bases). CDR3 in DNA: TGCGCCAGCAGCTTGGCCGCCGGGATGGATATGGGGTCCTACAATGAGCAGTTCTTC. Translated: CASSLAAGMDMGSYNEQFF. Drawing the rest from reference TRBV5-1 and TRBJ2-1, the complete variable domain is KAGVTQTPRYLIKTRGQQVTLSCSPISGHRSVSWYQQTPGQGLQFLFEYFSETQRNKGNFPGRFSGRQFSNSRSEMNVSTLELGDSALYLCASSLAAGMDMGSYNEQFFGPGTRLTVL.